This T cell receptor beta chain was sequenced in a study of spatial heterogeneity in lung cancer. Findings of the study overall: Expanded intratumoral alpha and beta TCR counts tracked tumor mutation counts. The recorded estimate of tumor T cell coverage is around 7% for alpha chains and about 13% for beta chains.

Individual TCR cDNA molecules each bore their own unique molecular identifier. TCRdb reprocessed the 5' RACE reads with MiXCR, giving one entry per CDR3 protein. This table holds roughly 8,000 distinct CDR3 sequences, approximately 7% found once. The time point here: sample taken at primary tumor resection. Frozen PBMC, nontumor lung or tumor provided whole RNA, which was sequenced unsorted. This clonotype was counted many times. Its specificity is unknown. This beta chain turned up in a library designed for alpha chains; as an off-target read, its abundance says little. Trimming at V came to 1 base and at J to 3 bases, leaving 13 bases not matched to a gene. Germline V gene data show CDR1 as SGHTA and CDR2 as FQGTGA. This CDR3 comprises 21 residues.

Material: lung tumor tissue, obtained at surgery. The genes are TRBV7-3 and TRBJ2-2; 14 nucleotides agree with TRBD2. The sequence came from a female donor with early-stage non-small cell lung cancer. The CDR3 bases are TGTGCCAGCAGCTTAAGAGGAGGGACTAGCGGGAGTTCGGTGGACACCGGGGAGCTGTTTTTT. The encoded protein is CASSLRGGTSGSSVDTGELFF.